A single sample gave rise to the 19 T cell receptor beta chains below, sequenced in a study of cytomegalovirus exposure and HLA in healthy donors. The primer mix had 60 Vbeta and 13 Jbeta primers. TCRdb keeps only in-frame clones here, not all; method: immunoSEQ multiplex PCR. Among 150,000 to 200,000 clones, 77% were seen once, and the ten largest hold less than 1.5%. Sequenced material: PBMCs. The receptors stem from a man aged 18-30 years in good health and CMV-seronegative.

J is TRBJ1-4 and V is TRBV5-6, with unresolved D. Trimming removed 0 bases from V and 3 bases from J, with 21 bases in between. The CDR3 has 19 amino acids. Germline CDR1 and CDR2: SGHDT and YYEEEE. Written as DNA, the CDR3 is TGTGCCAGCAGCTTGGGAAGCCACCGCCATACAGCAGCTAATGAAAAACTGTTTTTT. Amino acids: CASSLGSHRHTAANEKLFF. Full variable domain (remainder filled in from reference TRBV5-6 and TRBJ1-4): DAGVTQSPTHLIKTRGQQVTLRCSPKSGHDTVSWYQQALGQGPQFIFQYYEEEERQRGNFPDRFSGHQFPNYSSELNVNALLLGDSALYLCASSLGSHRHTAANEKLFFGSGTQLSVL.

The chain combines TRBV5-4 with TRBJ2-3; no clear D gene. Germline CDR1 reads SGHNT; CDR2 reads YYREEE (reference sequence). CDR3 length equals 14 residues. V was clipped by 6 bases and J by 0 bases, with 11 bases between them. This CDR3 reads CASKGSVSTDTQYF. The CDR3, as DNA: TGTGCCAGCAAAGGAAGCGTGAGCACAGATACGCAGTATTTT.

The gene calls are TRBV4-1 and TRBJ2-3, with a weak D call TRBD2 (6 bases). V lost 0 bases and J lost 5, with 15 bases in between. The CDR3 consists of 16 residues. Germline CDR1 and CDR2: MGHRA and YSYEKL. CDR3 region: CASSQERDPRIDTQYF. In DNA, the CDR3 is TGCGCCAGCAGCCAAGAGCGGGACCCTAGAATAGATACGCAGTATTTT.

This clone turned up a few times. This chain joins TRBV4-3 and TRBJ1-4, with 8 positions matching TRBD1. Germline V CDR1 and CDR2: LGHNA, YSLEER. V trimming: 0 bases; J trimming: 2 bases; junction bases outside the gene matches: 5. The CDR3 length is 17 residues. Written as DNA, the CDR3 is TGCGCCAGCAGCCAAGATTTCCAGGGGGCCACTAATGAAAAACTGTTTTTT. Translation: CASSQDFQGATNEKLFF.

J is TRBJ2-7 and V is TRBV18; D is possibly TRBD2 (5 bases). The CDR3 loop spans 15 amino acids. The germline V and J ends were trimmed by 4 bases and 6 bases, with 19 bases remaining between them. Germline V gene sequence: CDR1 KGHSH, CDR2 LQKENI. The CDR3 coding sequence is TGTGCCAGCTCACTTACTAGTGGTTGGGTCGGCGAGCAGTACTTC. Protein: CASSLTSGWVGEQYF.

CDR3 in amino acids: CASSWSGTVYQETQYF. The CDR3 DNA reads as TGTGCCAGCAGCTGGTCCGGGACAGTGTACCAAGAGACCCAGTACTTC. V usage is TRBV5-6 and J usage is TRBJ2-5; 7 bases match TRBD1. CDR3 length: 16 residues. V shed 3 bases, J shed 0 bases, and the junction held 8 bases outside the gene matches. Germline V gene data show CDR1 as SGHDT and CDR2 as YYEEEE. Using reference TRBV5-6 and TRBJ2-5 for the parts outside the CDR3, the full variable domain is DAGVTQSPTHLIKTRGQQVTLRCSPKSGHDTVSWYQQALGQGPQFIFQYYEEEERQRGNFPDRFSGHQFPNYSSELNVNALLLGDSALYLCASSWSGTVYQETQYFGPGTRLLVL.

The CDR3 region has the DNA TGCGCCAGCAGGTTCACGGGGGGAGGCTCCTACAATGAGCAGTTCTTC. Translated: CASRFTGGGSYNEQFF. The chain employs TRBV5-1 and TRBJ2-1, with TRBD2 identical over 7 bases. CDR3 length: 16 residues. The ends lost 5 bases at V and 0 bases at J; junction bases unmatched: 8. The germline CDR1 and CDR2 sequences are SGHRS and YFSETQ.

The rearrangement joins TRBV19 to TRBJ2-7, with 7 bases that match TRBD1. With V trimmed by 1 base and J by 6 bases, 6 bases remained unmatched. The CDR3 covers 14 residues. Germline values: CDR1 LNHDA, CDR2 SQIVND (reference sequence). CDR3 bases: TGTGCCAGTAGTATAGGACAGGGTTTCTGCGAGCAGTACTTC. It is translated as CASSIGQGFCEQYF.

This chain joins TRBV5-6 and TRBJ2-3; weak D call: TRBD2 (6 bases). The CDR3 extends over 14 amino acids. CDR1 and CDR2 (germline): SGHDT, YYEEEE. V lost 3 bases, J lost 8 bases, and 16 bases lay in between. The chain's CDR3 is CASSWRGAGGTQYF. The CDR3 DNA reads TGTGCCAGCAGCTGGAGGGGAGCCGGGGGTACGCAGTATTTT.

This chain links TRBV30 with TRBJ1-1; maybe TRBD1 (6 bases). This CDR3 has 12 residues. The germline V gene encodes CDR1 GTSNPN and CDR2 SVGIG (reference sequence). Trimming took 5 bases from V and 3 from J, leaving 10 bases between them. The CDR3 nucleotides read TGTGCCTGGGGACAGTTTGACACTGAAGCTTTCTTT. Translated, it gives CAWGQFDTEAFF.

This rearrangement joins TRBV9 to TRBJ1-4; TRBD1 matches at 7 bases. CDR1 is SGDLS and CDR2 is YYNGEE in the germline V gene. This CDR3 region has 16 residues. J was trimmed by 0 bases and V by 4 bases; bases with no gene match: 6. CDR3 DNA: TGTGCCAGCAGCTATGGGACAGCCGCAACTAATGAAAAACTGTTTTTT. Protein product: CASSYGTAATNEKLFF.

This chain uses TRBV6-1 with TRBJ1-2; D gene unclear. Germline values: CDR1 MNHNS, CDR2 SASEGT. Trimming cost V 2 bases and J 8 bases, with 6 bases left between them. CDR3 size: 11 residues. CDR3 DNA: TGTGCCAGCAGTGAATTTTTAGGCTACACCTTC. This encodes CASSEFLGYTF.

The chain recombines TRBV6-5 with TRBJ1-5; D is possibly TRBD1 (6 bases). The V and J ends lost 3 bases and 6 bases respectively, with 18 bases between them. Germline V gene lookup returns CDR1 MNHEY and CDR2 SVGAGI. The CDR3 consists of 16 residues. The DNA for the CDR3 is TGTGCCAGCAGTTATGGTCGGGGGGCGCCCCTTCAGCCCCAGCATTTT. Its protein product is CASSYGRGAPLQPQHF.

CDR3 DNA sequence: TGCAGCGTTGAATTCCAGGGCACTAATGAAAAACTGTTTTTT. This codes for CSVEFQGTNEKLFF. This chain connects TRBV29-1 to TRBJ1-4, with TRBD1 as a possible D gene (5 bases). This CDR3 contains 14 residues. The germline V and J ends were trimmed by 2 bases and 2 bases, with 9 bases remaining between them. Germline V gene data show CDR1 as SQVTM and CDR2 as ANQGSEA.

The rearrangement uses TRBV19 and TRBJ1-2; D perhaps matches TRBD1 (6 bases). This CDR3 comprises 15 residues. V was cut by 5 bases and J by 7 bases, with 20 bases left in between. Germline V gives CDR1 LNHDA, CDR2 SQIVND (reference sequence). As DNA, the CDR3 is TGTGCCAGTAGTCGAAGGGGTCGGGGGGCAGGTGGCTACACCTTC. Translation gives CASSRRGRGAGGYTF.

The chain recombines TRBV5-6 with TRBJ1-3; 8 nucleotides align to TRBD1. The trim removed 2 bases at V and 2 bases at J, leaving 6 bases unmatched. There are 16 residues in the CDR3. Germline V lookup: CDR1 SGHDT, CDR2 YYEEEE. Written as DNA, the CDR3 is TGTGCCAGCAGCTTCACCAGGGGGCTTGCTGGAAACACCATATATTTT. It codes for CASSFTRGLAGNTIYF.

This clone was seen only once. The rearrangement joins TRBV9 to TRBJ2-1; a weak D match, TRBD2 (6 bases). With 0 bases removed from V and 9 bases from J, the gap between germline ends came to 19 bases. The CDR3 has 16 amino acids. Germline-derived CDR1 and CDR2 are SGDLS and YYNGEE. The CDR3 DNA sequence: TGTGCCAGCAGCGTAGAGGGTCTAGCGAGGGGCGCTGAGCAGTTCTTC. Protein: CASSVEGLARGAEQFF.

The chain employs TRBV6-5 and TRBJ2-2; perhaps TRBD1 as D (6 bases). The ends were cut back, 0 bases at V and 3 bases at J, with 11 bases in the middle. This CDR3 has 16 residues. Germline CDR1 reads MNHEY; CDR2 reads SVGAGI. Here the CDR3 reads CASSYSRSGDTGELFF. In DNA form, the CDR3 reads TGTGCCAGCAGTTACTCGAGGTCAGGGGACACCGGGGAGCTGTTTTTT.

The chain employs TRBV19 and TRBJ2-7; TRBD2 might be the D (6 bases). CDR1 and CDR2 from the germline V gene are LNHDA and SQIVND (reference sequence). The CDR3 is 17 residues long. Trimming took off 10 bases at V and 4 bases at J, with 29 bases between the two ends. The CDR3, as DNA: TGTGCCACCTCTAAGGAGCCGGGAGCCTATAGCGCGTACGAGCAGTACTTC. Its translation is CATSKEPGAYSAYEQYF.